These T cell receptor beta chains were read from a single sample in a study of shared clonotypes between healthy human individuals. Some clones are missing from TCRdb's copy, which holds only in-frame ones; the method was immunoSEQ multiplex PCR. The table has fewer than 2.5 million clones, 90% to 95% seen once. Input material: naive CD4+ T cells from PBMCs. All receptors derive from a man between 18 and 35 years old in good health. Some clones in this sample may be carry-over from other donors' samples. CDR3s include the opening cysteine and the closing phenylalanine or tryptophan. A D gene is named only where the DNA matches it firmly. The size field is filled for only some rows; it gives once, few, many or a size class.

clone_size	v_call	j_call	d_call	cdr3_nt	cdr3_aa
NA	TRBV9	TRBJ2-5	NA	TGTGCCAGCAGCGTGGGTGTGTGGGCTAGCCAAGAGACCCAGTACTTC	CASSVGVWASQETQYF
once	TRBV28	TRBJ2-5	TRBD2	TGTGCCAGCAGGATAAGCAGGGTTGGGGCGGGAGCCGGGGAGACCCAGTACTTC	CASRISRVGAGAGETQYF
NA	TRBV15	TRBJ2-5	NA	TGTGCCACCAGCAGAGATCAACGGGGGTTGGGGACCCAGTACTTC	CATSRDQRGLGTQYF
NA	TRBV29-1	TRBJ2-2	NA	TGCAGCGTTGTGAAATGGGGGAACCCCGGGGAGCTGTTTTTT	CSVVKWGNPGELFF
NA	TRBV5-1	TRBJ2-7	TRBD2	TGCGCCAGCAGCTTGGGGCTAGCGGGAGCCTACGAGCAGTACTTC	CASSLGLAGAYEQYF
NA	TRBV5-8	TRBJ1-4	TRBD1	TGTGCCAGCAGCTCGAATCCGGGACAGGATCTTAATGAAAAACTGTTTTTT	CASSSNPGQDLNEKLFF
NA	TRBV5-1	TRBJ1-4	NA	TGCGCCAGCAGCATCGCCGGGACATCTTATGAAAAACTGTTTTTT	CASSIAGTSYEKLFF
NA	TRBV6-1	TRBJ1-3	NA	TGTGCCAGCAGAGAGTCGGCAACTCGAAACACCATATATTTT	CASRESATRNTIYF
once	TRBV6-5	TRBJ1-3	NA	TGTGCCAGCAGTTACTCGGTTGACTCTGGAAACACCATATATTTT	CASSYSVDSGNTIYF
NA	TRBV5-1	TRBJ1-4	NA	TGCGCCAGCAGCTTGCAGGGGTGGGATGAAAAACTGTTTTTT	CASSLQGWDEKLFF
NA	TRBV9	TRBJ1-3	NA	TGTGCCAGCAATAAGGGGCACAGCTCTGGAAACACCATATATTTT	CASNKGHSSGNTIYF
once	TRBV19	TRBJ2-2	TRBD1	TGTGCCAGTAGTACCCTCCCGGACAGGGGATACACCGGGGAGCTGTTTTTT	CASSTLPDRGYTGELFF
NA	TRBV6-1	TRBJ2-5	TRBD2	TGTGCCAGCAGTGAACATAGCCCGGGACTAGTGCCTGAAACCCAGTACTTC	CASSEHSPGLVPETQYF
NA	TRBV6-1	TRBJ2-7	NA	TGTGCCAGCCGGCCACAGGGTTTTGAGCAGTACTTC	CASRPQGFEQYF
NA	TRBV6-4	TRBJ1-2	NA	TGTGCCAGCAGAGCCGACTCGGTGGTGTCGGGCTACACCTTC	CASRADSVVSGYTF
NA	TRBV6-5	TRBJ2-3	NA	TGTGCCAGCAGTTACTCGGAGACGCAGTATTTT	CASSYSETQYF
once	TRBV6-5	TRBJ1-2	NA	TGTGCCAGCACCCAAACGGGCGGTAACTATGGCTACACCTTC	CASTQTGGNYGYTF
NA	TRBV4-1	TRBJ2-5	NA	TGCGCCAGCAGCTGGGCAGGGGCCCAAGCCGAGACCCAGTACTTC	CASSWAGAQAETQYF
few	TRBV2	TRBJ1-1	NA	TGTGCCAGCAGTTTCAACGGGGCGGACACTGAAGCTTTCTTT	CASSFNGADTEAFF
NA	TRBV7-6	TRBJ2-4	NA	TGTGCCAGCAGCCCGGGAATCGGGATAGCCAAAAACATTCAGTACTTC	CASSPGIGIAKNIQYF
NA	TRBV28	TRBJ2-1	NA	TGTGCCAGCAGTCCGGACTGGTTGAGCTCCTACAATGAGCAGTTCTTC	CASSPDWLSSYNEQFF
NA	TRBV11-1	TRBJ2-1	NA	TGTGCCAGCAGCTCCGGCGGTGGGGCTTACAATGAGCAGTTCTTC	CASSSGGGAYNEQFF
few	TRBV27	TRBJ1-1	TRBD1	TGTGCCAGCAGTTTGCAGGGGGCTAATGAAGCTTTCTTT	CASSLQGANEAFF
NA	TRBV5-1	TRBJ2-3	TRBD2	TGCGCCAGCAGCCGCCGTTCTAGCGGGAACCCAGATACGCAGTATTTT	CASSRRSSGNPDTQYF
NA	TRBV30	TRBJ2-2	NA	TGTGCCTGGAGATTAGGACAGCTGAACACCGGGGAGCTGTTTTTT	CAWRLGQLNTGELFF
once	TRBV4-2	TRBJ1-5	NA	TGTGCCAGCAGCCAAGGAGGGGGAGATCAGCCCCAGCATTTT	CASSQGGGDQPQHF
NA	TRBV4-2	TRBJ2-7	TRBD2	TGTGCCAGCAGCCAAGTAAAAACTAGCGGATACCTCTACGAGCAGTACTTC	CASSQVKTSGYLYEQYF
NA	TRBV5-3	TRBJ1-2	NA	TGTGCCAGAAAGGGCCGACGGACCATCTATGGCTACACCTTC	CARKGRRTIYGYTF
NA	TRBV7-9	TRBJ2-1	NA	TGTGCCAGCAGCCAGAGGGGGGGACCCTACAATGAGCAGTTCTTC	CASSQRGGPYNEQFF
NA	TRBV18	TRBJ2-1	NA	TGTGCCAGCTCAGCGAACCAGCTGGGGTCCTACAATGAGCAGTTCTTC	CASSANQLGSYNEQFF
NA	TRBV18	TRBJ1-4	TRBD1	TGTGCCAGCTCACTCGACAGGGGGGGTCGAGAAAAACTGTTTTTT	CASSLDRGGREKLFF
NA	TRBV4-1	TRBJ2-5	TRBD1	TGCGCCAGCAGCCGAAACACCGGGACAGTCCAAGAGACCCAGTACTTC	CASSRNTGTVQETQYF
NA	TRBV15	TRBJ1-2	NA	TGTGCCACCAGCAGAGTTCTCGCTAACTATGGCTACACCTTC	CATSRVLANYGYTF
NA	TRBV28	TRBJ2-3	NA	TGTGCCAGCAGCCTCGGGATTCTCCCAACCACAGATACGCAGTATTTT	CASSLGILPTTDTQYF
NA	TRBV5-4	TRBJ2-3	TRBD2	TGTGCCAGCAGCGGCGGGGGACCGCGAAGAGGGGATACGCAGTATTTT	CASSGGGPRRGDTQYF
NA	TRBV10-3	TRBJ1-2	TRBD1	TGTGCCATCAGTGGGCAGGGGGCGGTTGGCTACACCTTC	CAISGQGAVGYTF
NA	TRBV29-1	TRBJ1-1	TRBD1	TGCAGCGTTGAAGCACAGGGGTCCACTGAAGCTTTCTTT	CSVEAQGSTEAFF
NA	TRBV4-2	TRBJ1-1	NA	TGTGCCAGCAGCCGGGCGCTCATGAACACTGAAGCTTTCTTT	CASSRALMNTEAFF
NA	TRBV29-1	TRBJ1-2	NA	TGCAGCGTAGGCCCAACGGAAGGGAAGAGTTACTATGGCTACACCTTC	CSVGPTEGKSYYGYTF
few	TRBV7-2	TRBJ1-2	TRBD1	TGTGCCAGCAGCTCCGGACAGGGGCAAGGCTACACCTTC	CASSSGQGQGYTF
NA	TRBV5-1	TRBJ2-7	TRBD1	TGCGCCAGCAGTCAAAACATCCCCGGGACAGTGTCTCCCTACGAGCAGTACTTC	CASSQNIPGTVSPYEQYF
few	TRBV9	TRBJ2-7	TRBD2	TGTGCCAGCAGCGTAGGTAGCGGGGTCTCCTACGAGCAGTACTTC	CASSVGSGVSYEQYF
once	TRBV5-4	TRBJ2-3	NA	TGTGCCAGCAGCCCGGGCCTCGCGACTTATTCCGAGGATACGCAGTATTTT	CASSPGLATYSEDTQYF
NA	TRBV9	TRBJ2-3	NA	TGTGCCAGCAGCGCCTATCAAAGCACAGATACGCAGTATTTT	CASSAYQSTDTQYF
NA	TRBV5-1	TRBJ1-3	TRBD1	TGCGCCAGCAGCTTCTACGGGACAGCTGGAAACACCATATATTTT	CASSFYGTAGNTIYF
once	TRBV6-1	TRBJ1-1	TRBD1	TGTGCCAGCAGCAGGGGGTTGGGTGTGGGTGAAGCTTTCTTT	CASSRGLGVGEAFF
NA	TRBV5-1	TRBJ1-2	NA	TGCGCCAGCAGCCCCCGGGGCAGTAACTATGGCTACACCTTC	CASSPRGSNYGYTF
NA	TRBV11-2	TRBJ2-3	NA	TGTGCCAGCAGCTTAGATCGCGGCCAGACAGATACGCAGTATTTT	CASSLDRGQTDTQYF
once	TRBV29-1	TRBJ2-3	NA	TGCAGCGTTAGTCCCGCAGATACGCAGTATTTT	CSVSPADTQYF
NA	TRBV7-9	TRBJ2-7	NA	TGTGCCAGCAGCTTCGGGAGTTCCTACGAGCAGTACTTC	CASSFGSSYEQYF
NA	TRBV5-1	TRBJ2-1	TRBD2	TGCGCCAGCAGCTTTGGTGCGGGAAGCGGGAAGCAGTTCTTC	CASSFGAGSGKQFF
NA	TRBV6-1	TRBJ2-1	NA	TGTGCCAGCCCCCGGGACATCGGGAATGAGCAGTTCTTC	CASPRDIGNEQFF
once	TRBV11-2	TRBJ2-1	TRBD2	TGTGCCAGCAGCTCCCGGGCGGTAGCGGGAGGTACAAATGAGCAGTTCTTC	CASSSRAVAGGTNEQFF
NA	TRBV7-9	TRBJ1-2	NA	TGTGCCAGCAGCTTAGATGGACAGATGAATGGCTACACCTTC	CASSLDGQMNGYTF
once	TRBV21-1	TRBJ1-5	NA	TGTGCCAGCAGCACCTACAGGAGAGGAGAGTGGAAGCTTGGCAATCAGCCCCAGCATTTT	CASSTYRRGEWKLGNQPQHF
NA	TRBV7-2	TRBJ2-1	TRBD2	TGTGCCAGCAGCTTGGCTAGCGGCAATGAGCAGTTCTTC	CASSLASGNEQFF